This TCR beta chain was retrieved from a study of T cell repertoires in cytomegalovirus infection. Study-level findings and limits: Identification of carriers of CMV plus the relevant HLA was achieved through cumulative public TCR beta family frequency. In two of eight donors, the top clonotype was HLA-C-restricted CMV-specific.

Concerning this clonotype: Its antigen is currently unknown.

Germline V gene sequence: CDR1 MGHDK, CDR2 SYGVNS. The CDR3 contains 14 residues. V was clipped by 2 bases and J by 3 bases; unmatched bases: 4. TCRdb processed the reads anew with MiXCR; each CDR3 protein has one entry. Of 600,000 to 700,000 distinct CDR3 sequences listed, approximately 33% are singletons. This clonotype originated in a human donor in good health (CMV status not recorded). Some clones in this sample may be carry-over from other donors' samples. The chain combines TRBV25-1 with TRBJ2-7, with TRBD1 identical over 7 bases. Sample: cultured PBMCs, taken from culture after CMV antigen stimulation. The CDR3 DNA reads TGTGCCAGCAGTGAAAGGGGACAGAACTACGAGCAGTACTTC. It codes for CASSERGQNYEQYF.